The subject of this entry is one TCR beta chain. Assay used: immunoSEQ multiplex PCR; TCRdb lists only in-frame clones, some missing. The sample carries fewer than 45,000 clones, about 85% recorded once. This entry is derived from a study of OX40 agonist ivuxolimab in advanced cancers. This CDR3 has 15 residues. Trimming stripped 4 bases from V and 5 bases from J, with 17 bases between. Germline V gives CDR1 SGHTA, CDR2 FQGTGA. The rearrangement uses TRBV7-3 and TRBJ2-5; D perhaps matches TRBD2 (5 bases). The receptor was derived from an adult with an advanced solid tumor such as melanoma, head and neck, liver or kidney cancer. The sequencing used CD4+ or CD8+ T cells sorted from blood, collected in a trial of the OX40 agonist ivuxolimab. The CDR3: CASSSYPSAGETQYF. The CDR3 DNA follows: TGTGCCAGCAGCTCCTATCCCTCGGCGGGTGAGACCCAGTACTTC.